The clone carrying this T cell receptor beta chain has ten or more counts. As yet, its antigen is unknown. This record belongs to a study of T cells in Graves' hyperthyroidism and ophthalmopathy. Study findings and constraints: Separating ophthalmopathy from stable hyperthyroidism was achieved by a 13 V-J model.

Amplified TCR beta CDR3 regions derived from RNA transcripts. The primer set for the first-round RT-PCR of the TCR CDR3 was HTBI. TCRdb recomputed calls from the multiplex PCR reads with MiXCR, one row per CDR3 protein. The data show 480,000 or so distinct CDR3 sequences, over 13% seen once. CDR3 length equals 14 residues. V was cut by 0 bases and J by 7 bases, with 12 bases left in between. CDR1 and CDR2 from the germline V gene are SQVTM and ANQGSEA. Patients aged 18 to 65 with hyperthyroidism were newly diagnosed, with duration under 2 months. Not enrolled were patients with uncontrolled infection, other autoimmune disease, pregnancy or lactation. Each 10 ml fresh peripheral blood draw supplied the PBMCs.

This sequence originates from a woman between 18 and 30 years old with Graves' hyperthyroidism. Sample: blood. The V call is TRBV29-1, the J call TRBJ1-4; D is ambiguous. CDR3 protein: CSVEDRGVGEKLFF. CDR3 DNA sequence: TGCAGCGTTGAAGATCGGGGAGTTGGTGAAAAACTGTTTTTT.